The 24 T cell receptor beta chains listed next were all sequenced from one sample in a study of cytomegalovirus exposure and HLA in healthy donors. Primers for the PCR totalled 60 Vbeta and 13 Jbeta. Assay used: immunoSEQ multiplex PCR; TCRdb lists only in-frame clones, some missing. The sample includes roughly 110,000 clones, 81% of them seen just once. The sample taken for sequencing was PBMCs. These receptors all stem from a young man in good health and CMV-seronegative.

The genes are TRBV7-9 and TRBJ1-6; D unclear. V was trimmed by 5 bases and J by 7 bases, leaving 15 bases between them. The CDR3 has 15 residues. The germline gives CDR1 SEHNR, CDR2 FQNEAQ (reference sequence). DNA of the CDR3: TGTGCCAGCAGCCCGATTCGAGTGCTGAATTCACCCCTCCACTTT. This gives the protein CASSPIRVLNSPLHF. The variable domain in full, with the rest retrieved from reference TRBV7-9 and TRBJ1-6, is DTGVSQNPRHKITKRGQNVTFRCDPISEHNRLYWYRQTLGQGPEFLTYFQNEAQLEKSRLLSDRFSAERPKGSFSTLEIQRTEQGDSAMYLCASSPIRVLNSPLHFGNGTRLTVT.

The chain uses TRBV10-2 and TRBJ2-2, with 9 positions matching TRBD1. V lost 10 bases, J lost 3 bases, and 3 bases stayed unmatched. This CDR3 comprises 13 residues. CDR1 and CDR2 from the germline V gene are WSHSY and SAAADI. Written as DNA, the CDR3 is TGCGCCACCGGACAGGGGTACACCGGGGAGCTGTTTTTT. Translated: CATGQGYTGELFF.

CDR3 nucleotides: TGTGCCTGGAGTGCACAGACTAGCGGGACCTACGAGCAGTACTTC. Encoded protein: CAWSAQTSGTYEQYF. The chain has TRBV30 and TRBJ2-7; TRBD2 aligns across 11 bases. Trimming removed 1 base from V and 2 bases from J; junction bases left unmatched: 4. This CDR3 contains 15 residues. Germline V CDR1 and CDR2: GTSNPN, SVGIG (reference sequence).

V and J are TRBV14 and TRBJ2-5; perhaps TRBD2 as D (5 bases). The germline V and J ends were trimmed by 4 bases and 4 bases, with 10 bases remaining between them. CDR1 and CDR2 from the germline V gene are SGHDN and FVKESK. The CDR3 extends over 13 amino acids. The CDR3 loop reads CASSRERLETQYF. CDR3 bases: TGTGCCAGCAGCCGGGAGAGGTTAGAGACCCAGTACTTC.

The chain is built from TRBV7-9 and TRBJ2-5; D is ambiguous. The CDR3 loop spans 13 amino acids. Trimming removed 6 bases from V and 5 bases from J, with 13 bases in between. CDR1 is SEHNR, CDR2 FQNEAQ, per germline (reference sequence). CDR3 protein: CASRNGVAETQYF. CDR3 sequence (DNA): TGTGCCAGCAGAAACGGAGTGGCCGAGACCCAGTACTTC.

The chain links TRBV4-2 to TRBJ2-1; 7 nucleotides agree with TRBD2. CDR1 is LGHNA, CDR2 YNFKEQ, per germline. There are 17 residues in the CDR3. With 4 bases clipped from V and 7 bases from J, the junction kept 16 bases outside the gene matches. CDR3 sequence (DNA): TGTGCCAGCAGCCGGGTACTCGGGGACTATATTTCGAATGAGCAGTTCTTC. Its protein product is CASSRVLGDYISNEQFF.

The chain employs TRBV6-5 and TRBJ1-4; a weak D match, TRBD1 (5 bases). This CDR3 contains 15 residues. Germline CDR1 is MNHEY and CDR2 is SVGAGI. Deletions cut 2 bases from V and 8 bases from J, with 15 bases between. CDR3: CASSYGGGGPEKLFF. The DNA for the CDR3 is TGTGCCAGCAGTTACGGTGGCGGGGGACCGGAAAAACTGTTTTTT.

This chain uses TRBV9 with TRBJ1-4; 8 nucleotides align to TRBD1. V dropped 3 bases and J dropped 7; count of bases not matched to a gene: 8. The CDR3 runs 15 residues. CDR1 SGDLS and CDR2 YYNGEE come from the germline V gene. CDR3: CASSERDRGAEKLFF. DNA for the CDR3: TGTGCCAGCAGCGAGCGTGACAGGGGTGCTGAAAAACTGTTTTTT.

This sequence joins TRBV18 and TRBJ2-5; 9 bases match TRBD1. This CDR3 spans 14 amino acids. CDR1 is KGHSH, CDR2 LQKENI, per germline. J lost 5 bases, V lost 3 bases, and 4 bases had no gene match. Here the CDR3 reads CASSPGTGRETQYF. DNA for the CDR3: TGTGCCAGCTCACCGGGGACAGGGAGGGAGACCCAGTACTTC.

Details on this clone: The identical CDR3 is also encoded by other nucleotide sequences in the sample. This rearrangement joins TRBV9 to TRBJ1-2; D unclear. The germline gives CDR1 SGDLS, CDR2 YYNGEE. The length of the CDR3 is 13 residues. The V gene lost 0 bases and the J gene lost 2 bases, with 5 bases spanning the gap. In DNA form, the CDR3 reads TGTGCCAGCAGCGTAGTATCCAACTATGGCTACACCTTC. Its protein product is CASSVVSNYGYTF.

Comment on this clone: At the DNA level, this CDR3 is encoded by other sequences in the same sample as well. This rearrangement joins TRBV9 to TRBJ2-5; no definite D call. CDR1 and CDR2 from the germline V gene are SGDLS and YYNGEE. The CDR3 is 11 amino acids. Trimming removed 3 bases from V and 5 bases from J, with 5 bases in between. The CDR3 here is CASSGGETQYF. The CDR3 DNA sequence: TGTGCCAGCAGCGGTGGCGAGACCCAGTACTTC.

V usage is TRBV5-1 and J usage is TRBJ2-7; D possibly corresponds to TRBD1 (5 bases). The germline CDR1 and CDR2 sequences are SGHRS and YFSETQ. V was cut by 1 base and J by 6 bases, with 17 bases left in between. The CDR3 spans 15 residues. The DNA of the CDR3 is TGCGCCAGCAGCTTGAGGCAGGGATCTCTTCGCGAGCAGTACTTC. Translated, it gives CASSLRQGSLREQYF.

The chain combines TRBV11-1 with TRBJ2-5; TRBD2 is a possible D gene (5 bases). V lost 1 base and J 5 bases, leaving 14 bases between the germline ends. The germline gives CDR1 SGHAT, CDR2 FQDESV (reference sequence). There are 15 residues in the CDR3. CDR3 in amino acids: CASSLVGSDGETQYF. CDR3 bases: TGTGCCAGCAGCTTAGTGGGTAGCGACGGGGAGACCCAGTACTTC.

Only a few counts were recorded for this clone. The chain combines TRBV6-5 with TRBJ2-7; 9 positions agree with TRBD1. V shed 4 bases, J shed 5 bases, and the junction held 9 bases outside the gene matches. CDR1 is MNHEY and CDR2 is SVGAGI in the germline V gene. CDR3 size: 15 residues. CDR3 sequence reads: CASSLKGTGSNEQYF. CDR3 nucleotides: TGTGCCAGCAGTTTGAAAGGGACAGGGTCGAACGAGCAGTACTTC.

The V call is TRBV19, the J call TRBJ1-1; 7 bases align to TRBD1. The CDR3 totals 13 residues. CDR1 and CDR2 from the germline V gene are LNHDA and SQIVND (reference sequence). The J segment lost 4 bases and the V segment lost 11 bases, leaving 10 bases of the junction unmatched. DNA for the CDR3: TGTGCCGCTAAAGGGGGCCAGCGCACTGAAGCTTTCTTT. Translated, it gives CAAKGGQRTEAFF.

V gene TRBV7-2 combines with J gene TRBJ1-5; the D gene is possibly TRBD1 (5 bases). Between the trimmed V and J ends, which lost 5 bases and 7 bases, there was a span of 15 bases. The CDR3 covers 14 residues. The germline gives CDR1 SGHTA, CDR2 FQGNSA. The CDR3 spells CASSRAGPGQPQHF. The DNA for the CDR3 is TGTGCCAGCAGCAGAGCGGGGCCGGGGCAGCCCCAGCATTTT.

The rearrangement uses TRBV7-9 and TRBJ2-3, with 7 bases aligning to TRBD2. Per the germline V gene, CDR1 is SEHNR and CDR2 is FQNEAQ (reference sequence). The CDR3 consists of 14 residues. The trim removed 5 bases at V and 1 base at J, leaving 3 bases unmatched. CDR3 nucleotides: TGTGCCAGCAGCCCTGCGGGAGGCACAGATACGCAGTATTTT. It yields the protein CASSPAGGTDTQYF.

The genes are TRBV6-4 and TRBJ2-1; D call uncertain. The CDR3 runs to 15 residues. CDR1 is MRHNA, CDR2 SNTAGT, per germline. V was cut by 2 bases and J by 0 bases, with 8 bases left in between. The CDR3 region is CASSDRVSSYNEQFF. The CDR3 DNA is TGTGCCAGCAGTGACCGCGTTAGCTCCTACAATGAGCAGTTCTTC.

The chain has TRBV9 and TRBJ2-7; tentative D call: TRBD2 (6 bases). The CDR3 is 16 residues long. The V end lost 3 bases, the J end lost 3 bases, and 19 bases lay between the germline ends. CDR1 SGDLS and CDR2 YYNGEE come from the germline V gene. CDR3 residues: CASSGGPRGDIYEQYF. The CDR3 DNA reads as TGTGCCAGCAGCGGGGGCCCGCGGGGCGACATCTACGAGCAGTACTTC. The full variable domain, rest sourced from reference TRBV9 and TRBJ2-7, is DSGVTQTPKHLITATGQRVTLRCSPRSGDLSVYWYQQSLDQGLQFLIQYYNGEERAKGNILERFSAQQFPDLHSELNLSSLELGDSALYFCASSGGPRGDIYEQYFGPGTRLTVT.

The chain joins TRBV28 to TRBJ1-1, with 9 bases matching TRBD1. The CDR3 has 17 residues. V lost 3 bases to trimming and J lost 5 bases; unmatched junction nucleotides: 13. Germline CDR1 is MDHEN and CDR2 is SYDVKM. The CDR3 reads CASSLLTGGAVWTEAFF. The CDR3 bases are TGTGCCAGCAGTTTGCTCACAGGGGGCGCGGTGTGGACTGAAGCTTTCTTT.

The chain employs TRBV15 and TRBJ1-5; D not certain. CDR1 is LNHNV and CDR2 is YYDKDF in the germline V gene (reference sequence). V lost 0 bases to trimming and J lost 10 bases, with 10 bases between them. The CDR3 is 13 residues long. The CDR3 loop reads CATSRDTTYPQHF. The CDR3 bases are TGTGCCACCAGCAGAGATACCACATATCCCCAGCATTTT.

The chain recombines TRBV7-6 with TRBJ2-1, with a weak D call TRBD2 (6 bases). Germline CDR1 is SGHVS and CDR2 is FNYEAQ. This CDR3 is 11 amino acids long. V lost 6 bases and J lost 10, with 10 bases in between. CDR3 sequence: CASSGGAEQFF. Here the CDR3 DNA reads TGTGCCAGCAGTGGCGGGGCCGAGCAGTTCTTC.

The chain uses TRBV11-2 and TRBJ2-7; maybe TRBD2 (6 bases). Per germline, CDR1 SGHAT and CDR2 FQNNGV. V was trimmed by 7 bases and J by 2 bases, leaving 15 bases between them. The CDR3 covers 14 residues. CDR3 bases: TGTGCCAGCACTGTAACATCGGGGGCCTACGAGCAGTACTTC. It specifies CASTVTSGAYEQYF.

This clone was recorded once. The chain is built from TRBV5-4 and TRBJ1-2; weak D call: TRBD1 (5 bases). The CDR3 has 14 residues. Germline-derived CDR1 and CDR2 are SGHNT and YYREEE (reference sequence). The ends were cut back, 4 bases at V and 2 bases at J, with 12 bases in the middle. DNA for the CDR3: TGTGCCAGCAGCGTATTATCAGGGAACTATGGCTACACCTTC. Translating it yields CASSVLSGNYGYTF.